This entry lists 9 T cell receptor beta chains sequenced from one sample in a study of CD8 T cells in Susac syndrome (dated by TCRdb to between 2017 and 2020). Receptor libraries were prepared by the immunoSEQ multiplex PCR assay. RNA was extracted with the RNeasy kit and roughly 0.45 to 1 ug was reverse transcribed using random hexamers. Through fastp at Q25 and MiXCR, TCRdb rebuilt clones from the public reads, retaining in-frame beta chains. Rows with a matching CDR3 protein are joined into one entry that keeps the most common DNA and genes. The sample profile shows roughly 220,000 distinct CDR3 sequences; less than 95% of them were found once. Over 0.15% of the sample comes from the top ten. The specimen sequenced was CD4+ T cells from PBMCs. These receptors were taken from a human donor with Susac syndrome.

The chain combines TRBV5-4 with TRBJ2-1, with TRBD1 identical over 10 bases. Germline V lookup: CDR1 SGHNT, CDR2 YYREEE (reference sequence). The CDR3 totals 14 residues. The trim removed 4 bases at V and 4 bases at J, leaving 2 bases unmatched. CDR3 bases: TGTGCCAGCAGCCGGGACAGGGGATACAATGAGCAGTTCTTC. Protein product: CASSRDRGYNEQFF.

The V and J genes are TRBV4-2 and TRBJ2-6, with D tentatively TRBD1 (6 bases). The CDR3 is 15 residues long. CDR1 is LGHNA, CDR2 YNFKEQ, per germline. Between the trimmed V and J ends, which lost 1 base and 6 bases, there was a span of 10 bases. Written as DNA, the CDR3 is TGTGCCAGCAGCCAAGCAGGGGTTGAGGCCAACGTCCTGACTTTC. Translating it yields CASSQAGVEANVLTF.

This clonotype was recorded a few times. V usage is TRBV5-1 and J usage is TRBJ2-1, with D uncertain. Germline lookup yields CDR1 SGHRS and CDR2 YFSETQ. The CDR3 consists of 14 residues. V was pared by 3 bases and J by 5 bases, with 12 bases between. The CDR3 loop is CASSSSSGHNEQFF. CDR3 DNA: TGCGCCAGCAGCTCTTCGTCAGGCCACAATGAGCAGTTCTTC. Based on the CDR3 plus reference TRBV5-1 and TRBJ2-1, the full variable domain is KAGVTQTPRYLIKTRGQQVTLSCSPISGHRSVSWYQQTPGQGLQFLFEYFSETQRNKGNFPGRFSGRQFSNSRSEMNVSTLELGDSALYLCASSSSSGHNEQFFGPGTRLTVL.

A word on this clonotype: Germline and junction disagree at one end, which may indicate a read error. The chain combines TRBV9 with TRBJ1-3; no definite D call. The CDR3 is made up of 15 amino acids. The germline gives CDR1 SGDLS, CDR2 YYNGEE. CDR3 amino acids: CASSVSPASENTIYF. The DNA for the CDR3 is TGTGCCAGCAGCGTAAGTCCAGCCTCTGAAAACACCATATATTTT.

CDR3 residues: CAWSKGLTNTGELFF. The CDR3 bases are TGTGCCTGGAGTAAGGGACTTACGAACACCGGGGAGCTGTTTTTT. This chain connects TRBV30 to TRBJ2-2, with D tentatively TRBD2 (6 bases). The germline V and J ends were trimmed by 2 bases and 0 bases, with 10 bases remaining between them. Germline V CDR1 and CDR2: GTSNPN, SVGIG (reference sequence). The CDR3 spans 15 residues. The whole variable domain, filled in from reference TRBV30 and TRBJ2-2, reads SQTIHQWPATLVQPVGSPLSLECTVEGTSNPNLYWYRQAAGRGLQLLFYSVGIGQISSEVPQNLSASRPQDRQFILSSKKLLLSDSGFYLCAWSKGLTNTGELFFGEGSRLTVL.

Here the CDR3 reads CAWSAGGAEQFF. The CDR3, as DNA: TGTGCCTGGAGCGCTGGAGGGGCTGAGCAGTTCTTC. The V call is TRBV30, the J call TRBJ2-1; weak D call: TRBD2 (6 bases). Germline CDR1 GTSNPN, CDR2 SVGIG (reference sequence). This CDR3 comprises 12 residues. V dropped 3 bases and J dropped 9 bases, with 12 bases sitting between them. Full variable domain (rest looked up from reference TRBV30 and TRBJ2-1): SQTIHQWPATLVQPVGSPLSLECTVEGTSNPNLYWYRQAAGRGLQLLFYSVGIGQISSEVPQNLSASRPQDRQFILSSKKLLLSDSGFYLCAWSAGGAEQFFGPGTRLTVL.

The gene calls are TRBV4-3 and TRBJ2-1, with D perhaps being TRBD1 or TRBD2 (6 bases each). Germline lookup yields CDR1 LGHNA and CDR2 YSLEER. V lost 3 bases and J 7 bases, leaving 10 bases between the germline ends. This CDR3 is 13 amino acids long. CDR3: CASSQRGRNEQFF. CDR3 DNA sequence: TGCGCCAGCAGCCAGAGGGGGAGGAATGAGCAGTTCTTC.

This sequence joins TRBV5-1 and TRBJ2-4, with D perhaps matching TRBD2 (5 bases). The CDR3 is made up of 14 amino acids. Trimming stripped 0 bases from V and 14 bases from J, with 18 bases between. Looked up from germline, CDR1 is SGHRS and CDR2 is YFSETQ. The CDR3 sequence: CASSLDTPPGWEYF. The CDR3 nucleotides are TGCGCCAGCAGCTTGGATACCCCGCCGGGGTGGGAGTACTTC. Looking up the rest from reference TRBV5-1 and TRBJ2-4 gives the full variable domain: KAGVTQTPRYLIKTRGQQVTLSCSPISGHRSVSWYQQTPGQGLQFLFEYFSETQRNKGNFPGRFSGRQFSNSRSEMNVSTLELGDSALYLCASSLDTPPGWEYFGAGTRLSVL.

The genes are TRBV7-3 and TRBJ2-1; 12 nucleotides match TRBD2. V lost 5 bases and J lost 4; bases outside the gene matches: 6. The CDR3 totals 16 residues. Germline V gene data show CDR1 as SGHTA and CDR2 as FQGTGA. The CDR3 DNA reads TGTGCCAGCAGCATCCCGACTAGCGGGGGATACAATGAGCAGTTCTTC. Encoded protein: CASSIPTSGGYNEQFF.